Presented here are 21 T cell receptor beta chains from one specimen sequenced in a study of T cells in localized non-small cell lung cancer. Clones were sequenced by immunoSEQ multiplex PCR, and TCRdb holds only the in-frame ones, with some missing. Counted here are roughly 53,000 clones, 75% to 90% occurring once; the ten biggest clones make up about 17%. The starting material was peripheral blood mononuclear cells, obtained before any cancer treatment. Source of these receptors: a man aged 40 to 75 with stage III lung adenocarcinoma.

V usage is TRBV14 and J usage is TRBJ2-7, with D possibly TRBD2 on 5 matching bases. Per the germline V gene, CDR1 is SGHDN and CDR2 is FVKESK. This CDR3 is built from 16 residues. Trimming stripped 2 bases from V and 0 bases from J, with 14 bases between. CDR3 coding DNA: TGTGCCAGCAGCCAACTAGAAACCGGGATCTCCTACGAGCAGTACTTC. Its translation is CASSQLETGISYEQYF.

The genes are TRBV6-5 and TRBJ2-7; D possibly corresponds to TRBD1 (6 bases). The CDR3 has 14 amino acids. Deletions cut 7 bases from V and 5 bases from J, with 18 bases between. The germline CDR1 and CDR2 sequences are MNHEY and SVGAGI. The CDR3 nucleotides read TGTGCCAGCAAATACGGATTAACAGGGAACGAGCAGTACTTC. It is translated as CASKYGLTGNEQYF.

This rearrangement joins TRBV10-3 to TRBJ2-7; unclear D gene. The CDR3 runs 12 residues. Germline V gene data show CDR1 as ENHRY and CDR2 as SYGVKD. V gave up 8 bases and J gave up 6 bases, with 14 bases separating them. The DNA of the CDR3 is TGTGCCATCGGTGGGCAGGATACCGAGCAGTACTTC. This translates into CAIGGQDTEQYF.

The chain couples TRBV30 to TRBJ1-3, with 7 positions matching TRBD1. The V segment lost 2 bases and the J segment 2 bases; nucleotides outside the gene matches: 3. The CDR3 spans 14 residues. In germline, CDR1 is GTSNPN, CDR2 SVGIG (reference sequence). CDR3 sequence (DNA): TGTGCCTGGAGTACCGGACAGGCTGGAAACACCATATATTTT. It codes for CAWSTGQAGNTIYF. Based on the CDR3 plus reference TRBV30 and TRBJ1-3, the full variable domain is SQTIHQWPATLVQPVGSPLSLECTVEGTSNPNLYWYRQAAGRGLQLLFYSVGIGQISSEVPQNLSASRPQDRQFILSSKKLLLSDSGFYLCAWSTGQAGNTIYFGEGSWLTVV.

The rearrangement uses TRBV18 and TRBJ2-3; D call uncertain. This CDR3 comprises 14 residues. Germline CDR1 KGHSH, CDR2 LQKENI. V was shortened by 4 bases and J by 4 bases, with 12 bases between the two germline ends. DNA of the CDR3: TGTGCCAGCTCACGCGGACGAGAGGCAGATACGCAGTATTTT. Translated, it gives CASSRGREADTQYF.

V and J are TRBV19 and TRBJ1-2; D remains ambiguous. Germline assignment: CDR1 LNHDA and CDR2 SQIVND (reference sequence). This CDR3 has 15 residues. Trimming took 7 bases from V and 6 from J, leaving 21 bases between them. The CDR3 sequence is CASTPLSGALDGYTF. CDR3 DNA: TGTGCCAGTACCCCGCTGTCTGGAGCCCTGGATGGCTACACCTTC.

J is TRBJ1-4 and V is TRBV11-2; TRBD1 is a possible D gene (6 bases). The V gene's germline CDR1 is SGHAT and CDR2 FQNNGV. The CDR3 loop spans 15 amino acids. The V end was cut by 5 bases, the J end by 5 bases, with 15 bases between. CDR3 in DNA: TGTGCCAGCAGCCGACGGGGGGGCCAGAATGAAAAACTGTTTTTT. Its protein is CASSRRGGQNEKLFF.

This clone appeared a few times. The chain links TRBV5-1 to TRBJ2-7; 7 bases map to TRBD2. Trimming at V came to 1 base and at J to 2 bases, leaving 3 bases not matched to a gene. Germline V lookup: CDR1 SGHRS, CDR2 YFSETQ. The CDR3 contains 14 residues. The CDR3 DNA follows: TGCGCCAGCAGCTTGACCGCGGGAGCCTACGAGCAGTACTTC. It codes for CASSLTAGAYEQYF.

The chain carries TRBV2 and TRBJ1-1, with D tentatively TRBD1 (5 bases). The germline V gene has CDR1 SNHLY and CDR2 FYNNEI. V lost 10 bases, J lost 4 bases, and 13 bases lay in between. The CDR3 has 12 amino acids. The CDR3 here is CATVRETTEAFF. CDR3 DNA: TGTGCCACAGTCAGGGAAACCACTGAAGCTTTCTTT.

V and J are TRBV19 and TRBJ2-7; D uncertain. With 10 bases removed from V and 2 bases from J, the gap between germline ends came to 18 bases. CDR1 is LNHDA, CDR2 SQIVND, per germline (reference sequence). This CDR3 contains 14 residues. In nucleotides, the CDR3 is TGTGCCACCTTGACGAAAAGCGCCCCCTACGAGCAGTACTTC. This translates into CATLTKSAPYEQYF.

Here the CDR3 DNA reads TGTGCCATCAGTCTTCAGGGCAACACTGAAGCTTTCTTT. Amino acids: CAISLQGNTEAFF. The V gene is TRBV10-3, the J gene TRBJ1-1; maybe TRBD1 (5 bases). The CDR3 is made up of 13 amino acids. Trimming shortened V by 5 bases and J by 2 bases, and 9 bases separated the two germline ends. Germline V lookup: CDR1 ENHRY, CDR2 SYGVKD.

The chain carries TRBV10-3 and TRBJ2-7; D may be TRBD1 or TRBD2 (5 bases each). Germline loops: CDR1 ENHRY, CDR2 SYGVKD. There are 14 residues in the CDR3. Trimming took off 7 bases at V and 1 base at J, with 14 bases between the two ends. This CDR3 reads CAINPGRTSYEQYF. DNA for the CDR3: TGTGCCATCAACCCGGGACGCACTTCCTACGAGCAGTACTTC.

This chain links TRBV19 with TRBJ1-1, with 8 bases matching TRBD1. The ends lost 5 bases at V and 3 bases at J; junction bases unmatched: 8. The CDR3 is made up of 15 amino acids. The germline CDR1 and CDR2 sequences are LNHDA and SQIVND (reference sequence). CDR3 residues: CASSFPGQGDTEAFF. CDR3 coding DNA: TGTGCCAGTAGTTTCCCAGGACAGGGTGACACTGAAGCTTTCTTT.

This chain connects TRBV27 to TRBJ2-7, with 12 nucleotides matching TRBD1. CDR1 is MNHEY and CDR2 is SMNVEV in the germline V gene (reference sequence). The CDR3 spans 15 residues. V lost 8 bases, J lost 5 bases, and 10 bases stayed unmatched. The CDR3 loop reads CASSYSGDRGHEQYF. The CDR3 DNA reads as TGTGCCAGCTCTTATTCCGGGGACAGGGGGCACGAGCAGTACTTC.

CDR3 in DNA: TGCGCCAGCAGTGGGGGGGGACGGGCAGATACGCAGTATTTT. Its protein product is CASSGGGRADTQYF. The chain recombines TRBV10-2 with TRBJ2-3, with TRBD2 identical over 7 bases. Trimming at V came to 4 bases and at J to 4 bases, leaving 5 bases not matched to a gene. CDR3 size: 14 residues. The germline gives CDR1 WSHSY, CDR2 SAAADI.

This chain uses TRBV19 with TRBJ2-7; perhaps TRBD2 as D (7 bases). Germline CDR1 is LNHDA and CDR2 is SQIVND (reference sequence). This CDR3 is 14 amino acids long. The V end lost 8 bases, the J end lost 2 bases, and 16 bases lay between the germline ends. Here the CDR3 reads CASAGAEGTYEQYF. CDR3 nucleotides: TGTGCCAGTGCGGGGGCTGAGGGGACCTACGAGCAGTACTTC. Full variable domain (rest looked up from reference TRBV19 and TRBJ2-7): DGGITQSPKYLFRKEGQNVTLSCEQNLNHDAMYWYRQDPGQGLRLIYYSQIVNDFQKGDIAEGYSVSREKKESFPLTVTSAQKNPTAFYLCASAGAEGTYEQYFGPGTRLTVT.

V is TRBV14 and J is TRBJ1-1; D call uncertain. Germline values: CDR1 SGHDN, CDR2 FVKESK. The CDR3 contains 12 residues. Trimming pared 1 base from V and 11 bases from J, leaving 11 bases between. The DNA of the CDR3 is TGTGCCAGCAGCCAAGTCGGCCTTGGGGCTTTCTTT. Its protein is CASSQVGLGAFF.

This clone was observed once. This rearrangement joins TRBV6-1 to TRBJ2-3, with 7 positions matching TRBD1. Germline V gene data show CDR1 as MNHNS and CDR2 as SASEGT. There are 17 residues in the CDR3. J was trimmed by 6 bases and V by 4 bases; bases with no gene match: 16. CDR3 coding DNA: TGTGCCAGCAGTGCCTCCGAATACAGGGGCCCGCAGGATACGCAGTATTTT. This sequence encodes CASSASEYRGPQDTQYF.

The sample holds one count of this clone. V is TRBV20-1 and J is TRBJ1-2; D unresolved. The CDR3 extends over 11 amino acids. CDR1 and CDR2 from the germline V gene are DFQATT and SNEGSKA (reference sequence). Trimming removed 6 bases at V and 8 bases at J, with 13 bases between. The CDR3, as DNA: TGCAGTGCCGCGACGGACGGCGGCTACACCTTC. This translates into CSAATDGGYTF.

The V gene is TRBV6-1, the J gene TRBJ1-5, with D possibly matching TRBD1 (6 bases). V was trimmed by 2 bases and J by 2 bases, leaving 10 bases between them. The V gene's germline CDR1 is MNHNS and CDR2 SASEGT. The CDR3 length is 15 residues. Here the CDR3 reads CASSESYRGNQPQHF. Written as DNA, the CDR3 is TGTGCCAGCAGTGAAAGTTACAGGGGCAATCAGCCCCAGCATTTT.

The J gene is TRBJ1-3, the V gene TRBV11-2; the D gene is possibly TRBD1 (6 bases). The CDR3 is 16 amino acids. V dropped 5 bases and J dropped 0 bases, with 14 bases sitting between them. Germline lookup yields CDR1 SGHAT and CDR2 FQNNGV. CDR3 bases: TGTGCCAGCAGCCCCCGGGACATGCACTCTGGAAACACCATATATTTT. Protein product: CASSPRDMHSGNTIYF. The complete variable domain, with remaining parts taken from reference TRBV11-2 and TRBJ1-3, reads EAGVAQSPRYKIIEKRQSVAFWCNPISGHATLYWYQQILGQGPKLLIQFQNNGVVDDSQLPKDRFSAERLKGVDSTLKIQPAKLEDSAVYLCASSPRDMHSGNTIYFGEGSWLTVV.